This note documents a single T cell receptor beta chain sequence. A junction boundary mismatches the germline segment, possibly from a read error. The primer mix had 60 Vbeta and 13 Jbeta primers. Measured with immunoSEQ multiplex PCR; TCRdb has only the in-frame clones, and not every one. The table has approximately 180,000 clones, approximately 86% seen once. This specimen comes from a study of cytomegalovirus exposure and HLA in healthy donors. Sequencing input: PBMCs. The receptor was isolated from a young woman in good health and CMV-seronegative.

This chain's CDR3 is CASSLDRGSYGYTF. Written as DNA, the CDR3 is TGTGCCAGCAGTTTGGACAGGGGATCATATGGCTACACCTTC. V and J are TRBV5-8 and TRBJ1-2, with TRBD1 matching over 9 bases. Germline CDR1 SGHTS, CDR2 YDEGEE. The CDR3 runs 14 residues.